These T cell receptor beta chains were read from a single sample in a study of cytomegalovirus exposure and HLA in healthy donors. The assay was immunoSEQ multiplex PCR, and TCRdb's table has in-frame clones only and misses some. The sample shows around 200,000 clones, roughly three quarters of them seen only once. The sequenced sample was PBMCs. The receptors here all came from a male donor in good health and CMV-seronegative. CDR3s include the opening cysteine and the closing phenylalanine or tryptophan. Each record gives: V gene, J gene, clone size, D gene, CDR3 DNA, CDR3 protein. A D gene is named only where the DNA matches it firmly. Only part of the rows carry a size: once, few, many, or a class if the clone is expanded.

>TRBV9|TRBJ2-1|-|TRBD2
TGTGCCAGCAGCCCCCAGGGACTAGATTACAATGAGCAGTTCTTC
CASSPQGLDYNEQFF
>TRBV11-2|TRBJ1-2|-|-
TGTGCCAGCAGCCCACAGTCTAACTATGGCTACACCTTC
CASSPQSNYGYTF
>TRBV4-2|TRBJ1-5|-|-
TGTGCCAGCAGCCAAGAGGGCACACGAGGCAATCAGCCCCAGCATTTT
CASSQEGTRGNQPQHF
>TRBV5-5|TRBJ2-1|-|-
TGTGCCAGCAGCTTACAATTGCATGAGCAGTTCTTC
CASSLQLHEQFF
>TRBV7-7|TRBJ2-1|-|TRBD1
TGTGCCAGCAGCACGACAGGGGGCAATGAGCAGTTCTTC
CASSTTGGNEQFF
>TRBV19|TRBJ1-5|-|TRBD1
TGTGCCAGTAGTATAGAGGGGGACAGGCCTTATAGCAATCAGCCCCAGCATTTT
CASSIEGDRPYSNQPQHF
>TRBV28|TRBJ2-7|once|TRBD1
TGTGCCAGCAGTTTCCGGGACAGGGGTAGGTCCTACGAGCAGTACTTC
CASSFRDRGRSYEQYF
>TRBV28|TRBJ2-2|once|-
TGTGCCAGCAGCTCATTCCCTATCACCGGGGAGCTGTTTTTT
CASSSFPITGELFF
>TRBV7-2|TRBJ1-2|-|-
TGTGCCAGCAGCGCAGGGTTTTTAAACTATGGCTACACCTTC
CASSAGFLNYGYTF
>TRBV6-1|TRBJ2-7|-|-
TGTGCCAGCAGTGAAGCTGGGCCCATAGGAAGGTACTTC
CASSEAGPIGRYF
>TRBV28|TRBJ2-7|-|TRBD1
TGTGCCACCCAAAAACCGGGACAGACCTACGAGCAGTACTTC
CATQKPGQTYEQYF
>TRBV15|TRBJ1-5|-|TRBD1
TGTGCCACCAGCGGTGACAGGGGGTTATTCCAGCCCCAGCATTTT
CATSGDRGLFQPQHF
>TRBV19|TRBJ1-6|-|TRBD1
TGTGCCAGTAGTATAGTAGGGACAGATAATTCACCCCTCCACTTT
CASSIVGTDNSPLHF
>TRBV7-8|TRBJ2-2|-|TRBD1
TGTGCCAGCAGCTTTAGAGGGGGACAGGGGACCGGGGAGCTGTTTTTT
CASSFRGGQGTGELFF
>TRBV2|TRBJ1-1|-|-
TGTGCCGGGATCAAGGACAGGAACACTGAAGCTTTCTTT
CAGIKDRNTEAFF
>TRBV7-9|TRBJ2-3|-|-
TGTGCCACGGGGACAGATACGCAGTATTTT
CATGTDTQYF
>TRBV6-1|TRBJ1-2|-|-
TGTGCCAGCAGCGTAATGGCAGGGACTTATGGCTACACCTTC
CASSVMAGTYGYTF
>TRBV15|TRBJ2-5|-|TRBD2
TGTGCCACCAGCAGAGATACTAGCGCAGAGACCCAGTACTTC
CATSRDTSAETQYF
>TRBV19|TRBJ1-1|-|TRBD1
TGTGCCAGTAGCACAGGGGGCCTGAACACTGAAGCTTTCTTT
CASSTGGLNTEAFF
>TRBV7-8|TRBJ1-5|few|-
TGTGCCAGCAGCTTAGGATGGGCCGATAGCAATCAGCCCCAGCATTTT
CASSLGWADSNQPQHF
>TRBV5-1|TRBJ2-3|-|TRBD2
TGCGCCAGCAGCTTGACCGGGACTAGCGTCACAGATACGCAGTATTTT
CASSLTGTSVTDTQYF
>TRBV15|TRBJ2-6|-|TRBD1
TGTGCCACCGGGGACAGGGGGCGACTCTCTGGGGCCAACGTCCTGACTTTC
CATGDRGRLSGANVLTF
>TRBV28|TRBJ1-2|-|TRBD1
TGTGCCAGCAATAGTTTCGGACAGGGGGCTTACAACTATGGCTACACCTTC
CASNSFGQGAYNYGYTF
>TRBV7-9|TRBJ1-3|-|-
TGTGCCAGCAGCTATGACAGCTCTGGAAACACCATATATTTT
CASSYDSSGNTIYF
>TRBV19|TRBJ2-1|few|-
TGTGCCAGTAGTCCCAAAATCTACAATGAGCAGTTCTTC
CASSPKIYNEQFF
>TRBV7-8|TRBJ1-5|-|-
TGTGCCAGCAGCTTCACAGGGCTCAATCAGCCCCAGCATTTT
CASSFTGLNQPQHF
>TRBV6-5|TRBJ1-6|-|-
TGTGCCAGCAGTTACAGCAGGGGTGGTTCACCCCTCCACTTT
CASSYSRGGSPLHF
>TRBV2|TRBJ2-7|once|-
TGTGCCAGCAGGTCGTACGAGCAGTACTTC
CASRSYEQYF
>TRBV7-9|TRBJ2-1|-|TRBD2
TGTGCCAGCAGCTTAAGGGCTAGCGGTAATGAGCAGTTCTTC
CASSLRASGNEQFF
>TRBV28|TRBJ2-7|-|TRBD1
TGTGCCAGCAGTTCGGGACAGGGGGTACCCTACGAGCAGTACTTC
CASSSGQGVPYEQYF
>TRBV6-5|TRBJ2-3|-|-
TGTGCCAGCAGTTACGGCCAGGGTGGGACAGATACGCAGTATTTT
CASSYGQGGTDTQYF
>TRBV9|TRBJ2-7|-|-
TGTGCCAGCAGCGTAGTCGGCGGTTCCTACGAGCAGTACTTC
CASSVVGGSYEQYF
>TRBV5-1|TRBJ2-7|-|-
TGCGCCAGCAGCTTTTTTGCGGGGAACGAGCAGTACTTC
CASSFFAGNEQYF
>TRBV6-6|TRBJ2-5|-|-
TGTGCCAACGCGGCGGCCGCAGGGGAGACCCAGTACTTC
CANAAAAGETQYF
>TRBV28|TRBJ1-1|-|-
TGTGCCACCAACTACCCCACGGCTCTGGGGCTACGACCAGAAGCTTTCTTT
CATNYPTALGLRPEAFF
>TRBV6-5|TRBJ1-5|-|-
TGTGCCAGCAGTGAAGAAAGTGGCCAGCCCCAGCATTTT
CASSEESGQPQHF
>TRBV15|TRBJ2-5|-|TRBD2
TGTGCCACCAGCAGGAGGGGCGGGGGTGAGACCCAGTACTTC
CATSRRGGGETQYF
>TRBV5-1|TRBJ2-3|-|TRBD1
TGCGCCAGCAAGATTGAAATGGACAGGGGGTCAGATACGCAGTATTTT
CASKIEMDRGSDTQYF
>TRBV27|TRBJ1-5|few|-
TGTGCCAGCAGTCCTGCGGGTTGGTATAGCAGCAATCAGCCCCAGCATTTT
CASSPAGWYSSNQPQHF
>TRBV7-3|TRBJ2-3|-|TRBD2
TGTGCCAGCAGCCCCCAGCGGGAGGGCCTTTTTACGCAGTATTTT
CASSPQREGLFTQYF
>TRBV20-1|TRBJ1-1|-|-
TGCCTAACGACAGAAAAGACTGAAGCTTTCTTT
CLTTEKTEAFF
>TRBV7-3|TRBJ2-7|-|TRBD1
TGTGCCAGCAGCCAAAAAGGGGGCGGGACAGGGGGCAGCGAGCAGTACTTC
CASSQKGGGTGGSEQYF
>TRBV28|TRBJ2-1|-|TRBD2
TGTGCCAGCAGTTCCCTAGCGGGAGTATACAATGAGCAGTTCTTC
CASSSLAGVYNEQFF
>TRBV6-6|TRBJ1-5|few|-
TGTGCCAGCAGTTATTCCGGAGTTAGCAATCAGCCCCAGCATTTT
CASSYSGVSNQPQHF
>TRBV9|TRBJ2-3|-|TRBD2
TGTGCCAGCAGCGTAGCTTCGGGGTTAGCGGGGGGGCGCGATACGCAGTATTTT
CASSVASGLAGGRDTQYF
>TRBV29-1|TRBJ1-2|-|-
TGCAGCGCTCCTGCGGGGGAAAGTGGTGGCTACACCTTC
CSAPAGESGGYTF
>TRBV4-1|TRBJ2-7|-|TRBD1
TGCGCCAGCAGCCAAGATGACAGGGGGGCTTACGAGCAGTACTTC
CASSQDDRGAYEQYF
>TRBV7-8|TRBJ2-1|-|-
TGTGCCAGCAGCTTTAAATTAGCGAACACTGGTACTTTGGGGTTGCTTGAGCAGTTCTTC
CASSFKLANTGTLGLLEQFF
>TRBV5-1|TRBJ1-2|-|-
TGCGCCAGCAGCTTGGCCGACGGGGGTGAGGGCTACACCTTC
CASSLADGGEGYTF
>TRBV11-2|TRBJ2-3|-|TRBD1
TGTGCCAGCAGCTTAGTGTTTACAGGGGGCACAGATACGCAGTATTTT
CASSLVFTGGTDTQYF
>TRBV4-1|TRBJ1-2|-|-
TGCGCCAGCAGCCAAGTTGGGGGGGGCTACACCTTC
CASSQVGGGYTF